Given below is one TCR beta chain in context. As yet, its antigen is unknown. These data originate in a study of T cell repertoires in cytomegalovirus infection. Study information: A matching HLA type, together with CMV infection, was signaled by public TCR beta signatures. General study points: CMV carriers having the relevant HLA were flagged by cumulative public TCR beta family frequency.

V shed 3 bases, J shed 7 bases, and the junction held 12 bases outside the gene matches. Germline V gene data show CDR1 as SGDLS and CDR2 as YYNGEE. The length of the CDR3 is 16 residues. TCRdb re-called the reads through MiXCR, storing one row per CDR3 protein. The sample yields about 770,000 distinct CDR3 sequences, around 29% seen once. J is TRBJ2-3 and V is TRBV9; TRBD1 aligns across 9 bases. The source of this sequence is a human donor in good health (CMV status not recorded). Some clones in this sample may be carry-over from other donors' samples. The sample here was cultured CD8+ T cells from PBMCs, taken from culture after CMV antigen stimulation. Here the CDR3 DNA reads TGTGCCAGCAGCGCCCATGGGACAGGGAGGACACATACGCAGTATTTT. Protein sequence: CASSAHGTGRTHTQYF.